One and the same sample provided the 13 T cell receptor beta chains below, sequenced in a study of T cell changes during pregnancy in multiple sclerosis. Assay: immunoSEQ multiplex PCR; the TCRdb copy retains only in-frame clones and omits some. The table includes roughly 30,000 clones, roughly 89% detected once. The material sequenced was CD8+ T cells from peripheral blood mononuclear cells, taken in the second trimester of pregnancy. These receptors all come from a female donor with multiple sclerosis, enrolled in a pregnancy study.

The gene calls are TRBV5-1 and TRBJ2-7; 8 bases agree with TRBD1. CDR1 and CDR2 (germline): SGHRS, YFSETQ. With 4 bases clipped from V and 3 bases from J, the junction kept 9 bases outside the gene matches. This CDR3 is built from 15 residues. The CDR3 is CASSPRDRSYYEQYF. The CDR3 DNA sequence: TGCGCCAGCAGCCCCCGGGACAGGTCCTACTACGAGCAGTACTTC.

The CDR3 reads CASSLTGMAGYEQYF. The CDR3 nucleotides read TGTGCCAGCAGTCTGACAGGGATGGCAGGCTACGAGCAGTACTTC. J is TRBJ2-7 and V is TRBV2; TRBD1 aligns across 7 bases. CDR1 SNHLY and CDR2 FYNNEI come from the germline V gene. The ends lost 5 bases at V and 3 bases at J; junction bases unmatched: 10. This CDR3 comprises 15 residues.

This clone was detected only a few times. This sequence joins TRBV11-2 and TRBJ1-2; a possible D gene is TRBD1 (6 bases). This CDR3 is 16 amino acids long. Germline-derived CDR1 and CDR2 are SGHAT and FQNNGV. The V end lost 2 bases, the J end lost 0 bases, and 13 bases lay between the germline ends. In DNA form, the CDR3 reads TGTGCCAGCAGCTTACGGCAGGGGATAGCTAACTATGGCTACACCTTC. As protein: CASSLRQGIANYGYTF.

A single count supports this clone. This chain joins TRBV5-1 and TRBJ2-1; D is ambiguous. The V end was cut by 4 bases, the J end by 5 bases, with 4 bases between. The CDR3 sequence is 11 residues long. Germline CDR1 is SGHRS and CDR2 is YFSETQ. The CDR3 bases are TGCGCCAGCAGCCGCGACAATGAGCAGTTCTTC. Amino acid sequence: CASSRDNEQFF.

This sequence joins TRBV7-8 and TRBJ1-2; no reliable D call. V was shortened by 5 bases and J by 3 bases, with 16 bases between the two germline ends. CDR3 length equals 15 residues. The germline V gene has CDR1 SGHVS and CDR2 FQNEAQ. The CDR3 DNA reads TGTGCCAGCAGCCCCACACGTCGTCCCGACTATGGCTACACCTTC. Translated: CASSPTRRPDYGYTF. The whole variable domain, remainder taken from reference TRBV7-8 and TRBJ1-2, is GAGVSQSPRYKVAKRGQDVALRCDPISGHVSLFWYQQALGQGPEFLTYFQNEAQLDKSGLPSDRFFAERPEGSVSTLKIQRTQQEDSAVYLCASSPTRRPDYGYTFGSGTRLTVV.

The chain links TRBV2 to TRBJ1-5, with a tentative D call TRBD1 (6 bases). V was trimmed by 2 bases and J by 5 bases, leaving 16 bases between them. The CDR3 has 16 residues. Germline CDR1 and CDR2: SNHLY and FYNNEI. CDR3 bases: TGTGCCAGCAGTGAACGGGCAGGGGCAAGTCATCAGCCCCAGCATTTT. Amino acids: CASSERAGASHQPQHF.

This clone was observed once. This sequence joins TRBV28 and TRBJ2-1, with TRBD1 matching over 7 bases. Trimming removed 2 bases from V and 8 bases from J; junction bases left unmatched: 0. CDR1 is MDHEN, CDR2 SYDVKM, per germline. The CDR3 is made up of 12 amino acids. DNA for the CDR3: TGTGCCAGCAGTTTAGACAGGGATGAGCAGTTCTTC. Its translation: CASSLDRDEQFF. Together with reference TRBV28 and TRBJ2-1, the CDR3 gives the full variable domain: DVKVTQSSRYLVKRTGEKVFLECVQDMDHENMFWYRQDPGLGLRLIYFSYDVKMKEKGDIPEGYSVSREKKERFSLILESASTNQTSMYLCASSLDRDEQFFGPGTRLTVL.

The V and J genes are TRBV5-6 and TRBJ2-2; D perhaps matches TRBD2 (5 bases). Germline V gene lookup returns CDR1 SGHDT and CDR2 YYEEEE. V lost 5 bases, J lost 1 base, and 15 bases lay in between. There are 16 residues in the CDR3. The CDR3 loop is CASRGKDSLNTGELFF. The CDR3 region has the DNA TGTGCCAGCAGGGGTAAGGACTCGCTGAACACCGGGGAGCTGTTTTTT. Full variable domain (outside the CDR3, taken from reference TRBV5-6 and TRBJ2-2): DAGVTQSPTHLIKTRGQQVTLRCSPKSGHDTVSWYQQALGQGPQFIFQYYEEEERQRGNFPDRFSGHQFPNYSSELNVNALLLGDSALYLCASRGKDSLNTGELFFGEGSRLTVL.

This clone was picked up many times. The J gene is TRBJ1-2, the V gene TRBV9, with a possible D match to TRBD1 (5 bases). Between the trimmed V and J ends, which lost 0 bases and 1 base, there was a span of 13 bases. The CDR3 spans 16 residues. Germline CDR1 reads SGDLS; CDR2 reads YYNGEE. The CDR3 DNA is TGTGCCAGCAGCGTAGCTGGTCAGGGTTTTAACTATGGCTACACCTTC. This codes for CASSVAGQGFNYGYTF.

This clone was detected only once. This rearrangement joins TRBV27 to TRBJ2-4; TRBD1 is a possible D gene (5 bases). There are 13 residues in the CDR3. Germline CDR1 MNHEY, CDR2 SMNVEV (reference sequence). The V gene lost 4 bases and the J gene lost 6 bases, with 10 bases spanning the gap. CDR3: CASSSRQLNIQYF. DNA for the CDR3: TGTGCCAGCAGTTCTAGACAGTTAAACATTCAGTACTTC.

The chain links TRBV9 to TRBJ2-1, with TRBD1 as a possible D gene (6 bases). From germline, CDR1 is SGDLS and CDR2 YYNGEE. Trimming pared 0 bases from V and 8 bases from J, leaving 18 bases between. The CDR3 runs 16 residues. CDR3 nucleotide sequence: TGTGCCAGCAGCGTAGGTGGGACAACCCCTGCCGATGAGCAGTTCTTC. Translating gives CASSVGGTTPADEQFF.

This clone was detected only once. The V and J genes are TRBV7-2 and TRBJ2-2; D is undetermined. The ends were cut back, 4 bases at V and 3 bases at J, with 3 bases in the middle. The CDR3 spans 12 residues. Germline CDR1 reads SGHTA; CDR2 reads FQGNSA. CDR3 amino acids: CASSSYTGELFF. In nucleotides, the CDR3 is TGTGCCAGCAGCTCGTACACCGGGGAGCTGTTTTTT.

This chain uses TRBV10-3 with TRBJ2-3; 8 bases fit TRBD2. Germline assignment: CDR1 ENHRY and CDR2 SYGVKD. The CDR3 is 16 amino acids. Germline trimming cut 2 bases from V and 7 bases from J; bases unmatched to any gene: 11. CDR3 sequence (DNA): TGTGCCATCAGTGAGGGGGAGGTTAGCGGGACAAATACGCAGTATTTT. This gives the protein CAISEGEVSGTNTQYF.